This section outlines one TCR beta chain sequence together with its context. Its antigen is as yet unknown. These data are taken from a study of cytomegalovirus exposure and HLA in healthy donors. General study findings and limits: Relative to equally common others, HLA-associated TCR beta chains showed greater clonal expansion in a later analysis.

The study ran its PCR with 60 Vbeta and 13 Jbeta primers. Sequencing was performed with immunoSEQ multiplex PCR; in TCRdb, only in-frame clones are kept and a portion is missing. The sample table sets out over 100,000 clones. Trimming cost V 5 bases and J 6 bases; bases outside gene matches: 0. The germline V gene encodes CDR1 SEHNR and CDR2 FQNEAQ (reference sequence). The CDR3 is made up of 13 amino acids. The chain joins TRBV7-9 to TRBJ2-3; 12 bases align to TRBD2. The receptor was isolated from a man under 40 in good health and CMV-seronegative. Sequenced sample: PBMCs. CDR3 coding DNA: TGTGCCAGCAGCACTAGCGGGGGGGATACGCAGTATTTT. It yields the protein CASSTSGGDTQYF.